This T cell receptor (beta chain) was identified during a study of PD-L1 blockade in urothelial cancer. Looking at the study overall: Male patients with bladder-origin urothelial cancer numbered about nine tenths of the roughly 30. Patients arrived having already received 0 to 3 prior chemotherapy regimens. Typically, measured as a median, blood samples had over 120,000 T cells.

Trimming at V came to 6 bases and at J to 3 bases, leaving 2 bases not matched to a gene. The CDR3 totals 13 residues. Germline CDR1 and CDR2: SGHVS and FQNEAQ. This clone was detected only once. Synthetic templates analogous to TCR were spiked into all PCRs individually. The data were produced by immunoSEQ multiplex PCR, yet TCRdb's version contains in-frame clones alone and is incomplete. The data contain 80,000 to 100,000 clones, 82% of them singletons. This chain links TRBV7-8 with TRBJ1-3; TRBD1 agrees at 7 bases. Sample: PBMCs, taken around atezolizumab (anti-PD-L1) treatment. The sequence came from a man in his sixties or seventies with urothelial cancer. CDR3 loop: CASRTGLGNTIYF. CDR3 coding DNA: TGTGCCAGCAGGACAGGGCTTGGAAACACCATATATTTT.